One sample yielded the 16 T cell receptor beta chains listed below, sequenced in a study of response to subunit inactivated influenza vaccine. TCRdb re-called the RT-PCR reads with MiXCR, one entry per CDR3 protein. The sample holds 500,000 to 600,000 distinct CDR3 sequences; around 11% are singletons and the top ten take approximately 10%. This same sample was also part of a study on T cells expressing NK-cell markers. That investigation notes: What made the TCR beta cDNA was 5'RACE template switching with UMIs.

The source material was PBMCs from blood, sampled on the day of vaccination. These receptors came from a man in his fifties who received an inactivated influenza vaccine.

The CDR3 protein is CASWEGANSYNEQFF. DNA of the CDR3: TGTGCCAGCTGGGAGGGGGCGAACTCCTACAATGAGCAGTTCTTC. This chain connects TRBV27 to TRBJ2-1; D may correspond to TRBD1 or TRBD2 (7 bases each). Germline CDR1 is MNHEY and CDR2 is SMNVEV (reference sequence). This CDR3 is 15 amino acids long. V was cut by 8 bases and J by 0 bases, with 14 bases left in between.

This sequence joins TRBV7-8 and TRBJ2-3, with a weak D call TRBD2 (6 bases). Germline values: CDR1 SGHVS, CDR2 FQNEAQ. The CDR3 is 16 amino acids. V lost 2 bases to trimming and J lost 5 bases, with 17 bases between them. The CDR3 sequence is CASSLNQGRRGDTQYF. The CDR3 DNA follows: TGTGCCAGCAGCTTAAACCAAGGCAGGCGGGGAGATACGCAGTATTTT.

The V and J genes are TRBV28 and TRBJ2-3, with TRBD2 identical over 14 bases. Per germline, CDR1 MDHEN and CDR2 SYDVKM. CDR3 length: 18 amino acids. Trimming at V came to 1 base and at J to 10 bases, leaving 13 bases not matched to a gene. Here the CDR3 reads CASSLFQTSGRVQVAQYF. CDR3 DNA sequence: TGTGCCAGCAGTTTATTCCAGACTAGCGGGAGGGTACAGGTGGCGCAGTATTTT.

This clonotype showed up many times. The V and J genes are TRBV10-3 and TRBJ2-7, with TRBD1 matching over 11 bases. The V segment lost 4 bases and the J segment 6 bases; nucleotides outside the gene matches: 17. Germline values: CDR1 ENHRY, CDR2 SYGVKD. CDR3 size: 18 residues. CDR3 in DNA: TGTGCCATCAGTGGAGGGACAGGGGGTCAACGGACCCCACGCGAGCAGTACTTC. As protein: CAISGGTGGQRTPREQYF.

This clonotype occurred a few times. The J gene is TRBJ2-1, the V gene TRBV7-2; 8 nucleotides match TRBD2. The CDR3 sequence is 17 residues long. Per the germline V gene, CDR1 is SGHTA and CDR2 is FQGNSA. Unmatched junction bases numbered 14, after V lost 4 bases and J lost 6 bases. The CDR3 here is CASSSPRGREAVNEQFF. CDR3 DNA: TGTGCCAGCAGCTCCCCCCGGGGGCGGGAGGCGGTCAATGAGCAGTTCTTC.

The CDR3 DNA reads TGTGCCAGCAGCCCGGGACAGGCATCCTATGGCTACACCTTC. Translation gives CASSPGQASYGYTF. The chain is built from TRBV7-2 and TRBJ1-2, with TRBD1 identical over 8 bases. This CDR3 spans 14 amino acids. V shed 5 bases, J shed 4 bases, and the junction held 6 bases outside the gene matches. Germline lookup yields CDR1 SGHTA and CDR2 FQGNSA.

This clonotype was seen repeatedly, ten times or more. CDR3 in amino acids: CATSRTFEQFF. The CDR3 DNA reads TGTGCCACCAGCAGGACATTTGAGCAGTTCTTC. The chain couples TRBV15 to TRBJ2-1; D call uncertain. V was shortened by 3 bases and J by 9 bases, with 6 bases between the two germline ends. Germline CDR1 is LNHNV and CDR2 is YYDKDF (reference sequence). The CDR3 totals 11 residues.

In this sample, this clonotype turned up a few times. The CDR3 bases are TGTGCCAGCAGCTCCCCCCCGGAGGGAAATGAGCAGTTCTTC. This encodes CASSSPPEGNEQFF. The rearrangement uses TRBV7-8 and TRBJ2-1; D might be TRBD2 (6 bases). The germline gives CDR1 SGHVS, CDR2 FQNEAQ. This CDR3 is built from 14 residues. Trimming pared 4 bases from V and 7 bases from J, leaving 14 bases between.

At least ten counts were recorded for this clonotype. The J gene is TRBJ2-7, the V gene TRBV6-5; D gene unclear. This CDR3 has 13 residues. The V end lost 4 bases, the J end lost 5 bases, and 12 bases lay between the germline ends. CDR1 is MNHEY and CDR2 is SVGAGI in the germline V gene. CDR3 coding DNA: TGTGCCAGCAGTTTGCAGGATTCTGACGAGCAGTACTTC. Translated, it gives CASSLQDSDEQYF.

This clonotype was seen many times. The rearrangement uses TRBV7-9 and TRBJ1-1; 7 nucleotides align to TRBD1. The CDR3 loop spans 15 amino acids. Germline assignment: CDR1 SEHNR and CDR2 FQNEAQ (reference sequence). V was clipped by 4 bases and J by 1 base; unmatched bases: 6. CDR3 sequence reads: CASSSYRGSNTEAFF. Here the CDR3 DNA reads TGTGCCAGCAGCTCCTACAGGGGATCGAACACTGAAGCTTTCTTT. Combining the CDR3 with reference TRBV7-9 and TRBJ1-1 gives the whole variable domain DTGVSQNPRHKITKRGQNVTFRCDPISEHNRLYWYRQTLGQGPEFLTYFQNEAQLEKSRLLSDRFSAERPKGSFSTLEIQRTEQGDSAMYLCASSSYRGSNTEAFFGQGTRLTVV.

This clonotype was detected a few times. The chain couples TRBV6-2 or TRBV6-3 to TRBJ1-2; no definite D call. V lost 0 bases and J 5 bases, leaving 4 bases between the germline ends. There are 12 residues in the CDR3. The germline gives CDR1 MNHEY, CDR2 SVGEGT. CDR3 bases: TGTGCCAGCAGTTACTCTCGTTATGGCTACACCTTC. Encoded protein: CASSYSRYGYTF.

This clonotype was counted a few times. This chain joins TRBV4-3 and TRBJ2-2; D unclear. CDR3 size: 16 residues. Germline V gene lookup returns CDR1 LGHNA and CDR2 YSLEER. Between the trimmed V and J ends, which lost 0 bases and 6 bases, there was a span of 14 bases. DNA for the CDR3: TGCGCCAGCAGCCAAGATTGGGGTAGTTCGTCCGGGGAGCTGTTTTTT. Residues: CASSQDWGSSSGELFF.

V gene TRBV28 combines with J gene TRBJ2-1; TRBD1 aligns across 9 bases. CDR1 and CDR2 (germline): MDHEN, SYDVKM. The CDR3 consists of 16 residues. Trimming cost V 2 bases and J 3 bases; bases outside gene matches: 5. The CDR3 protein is CASSLSGQGRYNEQFF. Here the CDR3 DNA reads TGTGCCAGCAGTTTAAGCGGACAGGGGCGCTACAATGAGCAGTTCTTC.

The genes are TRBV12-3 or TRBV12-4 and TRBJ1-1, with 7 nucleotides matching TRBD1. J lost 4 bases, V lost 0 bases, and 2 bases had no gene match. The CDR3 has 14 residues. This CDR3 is CASSLARGATEAFF. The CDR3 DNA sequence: TGTGCCAGCAGTTTAGCCAGGGGGGCCACTGAAGCTTTCTTT.

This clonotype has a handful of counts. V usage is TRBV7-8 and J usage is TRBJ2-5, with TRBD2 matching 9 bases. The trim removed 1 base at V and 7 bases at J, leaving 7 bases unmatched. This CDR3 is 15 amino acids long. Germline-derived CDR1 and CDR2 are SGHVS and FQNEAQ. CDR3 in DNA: TGTGCCAGCAGCTTAGAATCTAGCGGGGAAGGGACCCAGTACTTC. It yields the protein CASSLESSGEGTQYF.

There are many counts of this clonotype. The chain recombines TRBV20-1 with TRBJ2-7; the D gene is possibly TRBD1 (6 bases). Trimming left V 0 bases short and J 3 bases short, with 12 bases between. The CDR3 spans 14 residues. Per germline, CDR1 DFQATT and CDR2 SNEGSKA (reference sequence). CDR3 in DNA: TGCAGTGCTAGAGATCTCGCAGGGGACTACGAGCAGTACTTC. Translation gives CSARDLAGDYEQYF.